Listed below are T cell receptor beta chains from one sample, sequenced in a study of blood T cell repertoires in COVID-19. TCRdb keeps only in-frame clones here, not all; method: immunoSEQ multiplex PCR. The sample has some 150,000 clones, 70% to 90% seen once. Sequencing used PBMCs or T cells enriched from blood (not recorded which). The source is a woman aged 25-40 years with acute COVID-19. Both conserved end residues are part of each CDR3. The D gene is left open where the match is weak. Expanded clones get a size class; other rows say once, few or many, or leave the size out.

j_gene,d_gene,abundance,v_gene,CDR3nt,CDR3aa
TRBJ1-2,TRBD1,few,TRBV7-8,TGTGCCAGCAGCTCAGGACAGGGGAACTATGGCTACACCTTC,CASSSGQGNYGYTF
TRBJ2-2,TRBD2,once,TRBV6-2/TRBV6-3,TGTGCCAGCAGTTACGGCGGGAGGGCCTGGACCGGGGAGCTGTTTTTT,CASSYGGRAWTGELFF
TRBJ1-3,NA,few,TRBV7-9,TGTGCCAGCAGCTCTAGAGCCGAGGGAAAGGTGGGCTCTGGAAACACCATATATTTT,CASSSRAEGKVGSGNTIYF
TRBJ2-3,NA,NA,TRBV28,TGTGCCAGCAGCACGTCGGGGGTCGAACCTAGCACAGATACGCAGTATTTT,CASSTSGVEPSTDTQYF
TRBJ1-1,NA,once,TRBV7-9,TGTGCCAGCAGCTTAGCTCTATTCTTGAACACTGAAGCTTTCTTT,CASSLALFLNTEAFF
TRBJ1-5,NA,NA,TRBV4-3,TGCGCCAGCAGCCAAGTTGTGGGGGGTAATCAGCCCCAGCATTTT,CASSQVVGGNQPQHF
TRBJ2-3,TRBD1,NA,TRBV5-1,TGCGCCAGCAGCCAGGGACAGGGCACAGATACGCAGTATTTT,CASSQGQGTDTQYF
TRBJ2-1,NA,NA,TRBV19,TGTGCCAGTAGTGTTCTAGCAACAGGGTACACTGAGCAGTTCTTC,CASSVLATGYTEQFF
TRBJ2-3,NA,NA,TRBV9,TGTGCCAGCAGCGCAGGGGACGGAGGCACAGATACGCAGTATTTT,CASSAGDGGTDTQYF
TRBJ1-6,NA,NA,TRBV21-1,TGTGCCAGCAGCAAAGTCAAACGTAACAGGGGCCAGGGGGATTCACCCCTCCACTTT,CASSKVKRNRGQGDSPLHF
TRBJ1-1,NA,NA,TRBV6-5,TGTGCCAGCAGTCCCAGGGTGAACACTGAAGCTTTCTTT,CASSPRVNTEAFF
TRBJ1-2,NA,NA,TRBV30,TGTGCCTCCCTAGGATCCGGGGGGGTCTCTTATGGCTACACCTTC,CASLGSGGVSYGYTF
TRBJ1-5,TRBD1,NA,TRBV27,TGTGCCAGCAGCCTCGGGACAGCCACAAATCAGCCCCAGCATTTT,CASSLGTATNQPQHF
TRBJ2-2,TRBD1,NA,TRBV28,TGTGCCAGCAGTCCCACAGGGGCCGGGACCGGGGAGCTGTTTTTT,CASSPTGAGTGELFF
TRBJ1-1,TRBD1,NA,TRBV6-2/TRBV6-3,TGTGCCAGCAGTTACTCCTCAACAGGGGGTACTGAAGCTTTCTTT,CASSYSSTGGTEAFF
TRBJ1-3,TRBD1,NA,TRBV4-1,TGCGCCAGCAGCCAGGCCCAGACAGGGGGCTTCTCTGCGGGAAACACCATATATTTT,CASSQAQTGGFSAGNTIYF
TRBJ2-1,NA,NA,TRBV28,TGTGCCAGCAGTTTGGGCGGGGAAATCAATGAGCAGTTCTTC,CASSLGGEINEQFF